The table lists the clone carrying this T cell receptor beta chain with a count of one. Its specificity is unknown. These data originate in a study of cytomegalovirus exposure and HLA in healthy donors. About the research overall: The study's early data release held approximately 91 million unique TCRs from HLA-typed donors. Broader study findings: Reportedly, HLA-A and HLA-B alleles of most subjects were accurately predicted from TCR beta. Investigators reported under 200 TCR beta chains as tied to cytomegalovirus. In a later analysis, at a false discovery rate of 0.05, under 20,000 TCR beta sequences matched HLA alleles.

This CDR3 has 14 amino acids. CDR1 and CDR2 from the germline V gene are SGHNT and YENEEA. With 6 bases clipped from V and 5 bases from J, the junction kept 4 bases outside the gene matches. With 60 Vbeta and 13 Jbeta primers, the PCR was carried out. Assay used: immunoSEQ multiplex PCR; TCRdb lists only in-frame clones, some missing. The sample includes 150,000 to 200,000 clones, 60% to 85% of them seen just once. The clonotype comes from a woman in her 40s in good health and CMV-seronegative. This sequence joins TRBV11-3 and TRBJ2-3; 11 nucleotides align to TRBD2. Sequenced material: PBMCs. CDR3 nucleotide sequence: TGTGCCAGCAGACTAGCGGGAGAGGTAGATACGCAGTATTTT. It specifies CASRLAGEVDTQYF.